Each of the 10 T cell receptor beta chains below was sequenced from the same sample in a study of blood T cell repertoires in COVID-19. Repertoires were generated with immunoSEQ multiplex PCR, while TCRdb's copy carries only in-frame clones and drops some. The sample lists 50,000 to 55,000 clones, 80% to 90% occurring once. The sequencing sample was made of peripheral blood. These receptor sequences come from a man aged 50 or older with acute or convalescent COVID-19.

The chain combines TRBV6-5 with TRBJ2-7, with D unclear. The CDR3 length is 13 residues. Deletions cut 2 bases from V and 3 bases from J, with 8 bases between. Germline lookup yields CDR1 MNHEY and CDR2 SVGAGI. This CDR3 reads CASSYPPFYEQYF. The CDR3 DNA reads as TGTGCCAGCAGTTACCCCCCCTTCTACGAGCAGTACTTC.

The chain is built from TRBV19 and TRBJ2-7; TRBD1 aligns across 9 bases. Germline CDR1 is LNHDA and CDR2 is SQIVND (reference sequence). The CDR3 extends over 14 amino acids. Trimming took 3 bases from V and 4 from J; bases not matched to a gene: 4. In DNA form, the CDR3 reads TGTGCCAGTAGTATGGGGACAGGGAGGTACGAGCAGTACTTC. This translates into CASSMGTGRYEQYF.

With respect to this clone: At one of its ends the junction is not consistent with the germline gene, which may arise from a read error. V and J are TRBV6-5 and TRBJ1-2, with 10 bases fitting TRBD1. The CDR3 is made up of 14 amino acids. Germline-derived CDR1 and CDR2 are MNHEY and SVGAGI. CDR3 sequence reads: CANSFRTGGYGYTF. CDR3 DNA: TGTGCCAACAGTTTTAGGACAGGGGGTTATGGCTACACCTTC.

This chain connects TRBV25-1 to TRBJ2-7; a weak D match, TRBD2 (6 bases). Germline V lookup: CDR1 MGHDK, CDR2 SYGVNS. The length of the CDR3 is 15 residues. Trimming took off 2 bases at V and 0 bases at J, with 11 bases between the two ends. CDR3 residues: CASSEEVGSSYEQYF. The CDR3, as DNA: TGTGCCAGCAGTGAAGAGGTCGGGAGCTCCTACGAGCAGTACTTC.

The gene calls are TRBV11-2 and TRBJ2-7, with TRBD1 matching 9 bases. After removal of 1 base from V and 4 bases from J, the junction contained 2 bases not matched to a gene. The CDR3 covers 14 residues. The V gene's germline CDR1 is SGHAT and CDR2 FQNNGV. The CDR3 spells CASSLGTGEYEQYF. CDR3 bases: TGTGCCAGCAGCTTAGGGACAGGGGAGTACGAGCAGTACTTC.

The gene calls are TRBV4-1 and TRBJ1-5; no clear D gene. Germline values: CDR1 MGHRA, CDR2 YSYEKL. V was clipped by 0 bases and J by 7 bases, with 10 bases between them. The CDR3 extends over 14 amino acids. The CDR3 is CASSQDPAQQPQHF. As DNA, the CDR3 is TGCGCCAGCAGCCAAGACCCCGCACAGCAGCCCCAGCATTTT.

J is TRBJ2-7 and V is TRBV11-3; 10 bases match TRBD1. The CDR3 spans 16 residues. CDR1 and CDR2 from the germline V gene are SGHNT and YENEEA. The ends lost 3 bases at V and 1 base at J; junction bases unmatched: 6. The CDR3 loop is CASSFSGTGDSYEQYF. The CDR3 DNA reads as TGTGCCAGCAGCTTTTCCGGGACAGGGGATTCCTACGAGCAGTACTTC.

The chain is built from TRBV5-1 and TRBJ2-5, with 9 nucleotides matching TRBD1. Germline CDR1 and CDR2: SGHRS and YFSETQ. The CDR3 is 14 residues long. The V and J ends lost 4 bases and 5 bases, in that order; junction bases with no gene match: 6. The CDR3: CASSLGQGYETQYF. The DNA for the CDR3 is TGCGCCAGCAGCCTAGGACAGGGGTATGAGACCCAGTACTTC.

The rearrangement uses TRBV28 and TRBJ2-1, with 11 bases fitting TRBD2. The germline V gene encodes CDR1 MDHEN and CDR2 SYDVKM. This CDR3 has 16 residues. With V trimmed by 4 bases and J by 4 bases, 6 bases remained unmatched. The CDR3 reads CASSSAGTSGYNEQFF. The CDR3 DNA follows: TGTGCCAGCAGTTCCGCCGGGACTAGCGGTTACAATGAGCAGTTCTTC.

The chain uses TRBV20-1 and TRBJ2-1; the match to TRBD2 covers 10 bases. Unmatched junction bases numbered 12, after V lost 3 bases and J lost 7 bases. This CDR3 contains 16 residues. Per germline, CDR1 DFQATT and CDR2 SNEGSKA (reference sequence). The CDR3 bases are TGCAGTGCTAGTTCTAGCGGGAGAGGTTTCTGGAATGAGCAGTTCTTC. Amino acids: CSASSSGRGFWNEQFF.